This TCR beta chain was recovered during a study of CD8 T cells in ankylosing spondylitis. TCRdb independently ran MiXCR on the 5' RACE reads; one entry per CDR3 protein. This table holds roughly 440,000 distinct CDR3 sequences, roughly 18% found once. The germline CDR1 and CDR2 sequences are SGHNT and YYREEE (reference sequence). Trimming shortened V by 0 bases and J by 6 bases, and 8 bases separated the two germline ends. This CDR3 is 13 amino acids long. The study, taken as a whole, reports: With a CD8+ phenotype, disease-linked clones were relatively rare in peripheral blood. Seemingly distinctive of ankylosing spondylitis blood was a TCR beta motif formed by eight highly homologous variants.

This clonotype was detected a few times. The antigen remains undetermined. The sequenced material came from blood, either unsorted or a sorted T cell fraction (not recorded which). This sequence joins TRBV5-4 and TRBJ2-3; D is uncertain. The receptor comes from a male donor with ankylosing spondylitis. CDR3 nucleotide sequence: TGTGCCAGCAGCTTGGACACAAAGGATACGCAGTATTTT. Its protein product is CASSLDTKDTQYF.